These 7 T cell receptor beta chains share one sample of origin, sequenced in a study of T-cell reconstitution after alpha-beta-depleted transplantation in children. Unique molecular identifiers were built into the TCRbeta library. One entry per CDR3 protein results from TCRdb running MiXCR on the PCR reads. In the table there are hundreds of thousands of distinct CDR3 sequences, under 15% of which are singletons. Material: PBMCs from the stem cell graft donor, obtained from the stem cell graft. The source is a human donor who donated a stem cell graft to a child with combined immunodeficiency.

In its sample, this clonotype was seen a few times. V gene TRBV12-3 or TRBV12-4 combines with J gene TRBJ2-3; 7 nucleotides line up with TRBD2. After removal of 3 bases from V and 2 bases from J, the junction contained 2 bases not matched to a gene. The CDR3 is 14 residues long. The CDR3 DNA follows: TGTGCCAGCAGTTTTCTAGCGGCCACAGATACGCAGTATTTT. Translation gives CASSFLAATDTQYF.

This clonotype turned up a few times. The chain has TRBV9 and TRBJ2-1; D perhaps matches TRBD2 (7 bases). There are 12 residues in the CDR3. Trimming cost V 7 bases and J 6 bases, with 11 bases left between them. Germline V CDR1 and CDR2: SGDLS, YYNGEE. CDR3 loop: CASGRGANEQFF. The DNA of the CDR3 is TGTGCCAGCGGCCGGGGGGCCAATGAGCAGTTCTTC.

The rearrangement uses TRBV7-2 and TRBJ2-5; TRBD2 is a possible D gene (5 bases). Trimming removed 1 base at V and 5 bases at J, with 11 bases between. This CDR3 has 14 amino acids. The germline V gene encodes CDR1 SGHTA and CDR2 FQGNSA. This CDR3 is CASSLGIREETQYF. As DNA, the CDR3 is TGTGCCAGCAGCTTAGGAATTAGGGAGGAGACCCAGTACTTC.

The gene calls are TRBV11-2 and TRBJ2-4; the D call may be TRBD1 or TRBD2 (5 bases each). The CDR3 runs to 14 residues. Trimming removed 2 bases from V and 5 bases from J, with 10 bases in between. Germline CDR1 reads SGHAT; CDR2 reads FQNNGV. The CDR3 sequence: CASSLFRGQNIQYF. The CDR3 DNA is TGTGCCAGCAGCTTATTTCGGGGCCAAAACATTCAGTACTTC.

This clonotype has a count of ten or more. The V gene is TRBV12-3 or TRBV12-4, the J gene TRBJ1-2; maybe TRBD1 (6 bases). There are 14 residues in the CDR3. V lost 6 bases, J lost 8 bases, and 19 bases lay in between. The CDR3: CASSIPTGRSGYTF. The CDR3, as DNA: TGTGCCAGCAGCATCCCCACAGGGAGGTCAGGCTACACCTTC.

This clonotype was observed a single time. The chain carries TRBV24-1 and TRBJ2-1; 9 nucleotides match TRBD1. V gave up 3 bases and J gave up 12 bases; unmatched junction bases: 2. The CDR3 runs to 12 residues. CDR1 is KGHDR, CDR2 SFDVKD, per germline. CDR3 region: CATSDDRGGQFF. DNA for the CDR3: TGTGCCACCAGTGATGACAGGGGGGGGCAGTTCTTC.

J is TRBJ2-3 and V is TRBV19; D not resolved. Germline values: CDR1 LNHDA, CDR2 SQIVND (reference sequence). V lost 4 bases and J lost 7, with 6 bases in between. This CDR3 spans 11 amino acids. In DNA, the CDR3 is TGTGCCAGTAGTACACTAAATACGCAGTATTTT. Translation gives CASSTLNTQYF.